This paragraph covers one T cell receptor beta chain sequence. Its antigen is currently unknown. After isolation, RNA underwent reverse transcription to generate cDNA as the sequencing template. Profiling relied on immunoSEQ multiplex PCR, and the TCRdb table lists in-frame clones only, not all of them. Among about 110,000 clones listed, 56% were seen once. Indicated treatment: oral pan-JAK inhibitor, 5-10 mg twice daily. Alopecia areata patients gave lesional scalp punch biopsies and peripheral blood samples. The CDR3 has 15 residues. Germline V CDR1 and CDR2: LNHDA, SQIVND (reference sequence). The V and J ends lost 10 bases and 1 base respectively, with 19 bases between them. The entry originates in a study of CD8+ T cells in alopecia areata. For the study at large: Treated patients were dosed with oral tofacitinib, taking 5 to 10 mg twice daily.

Study findings and constraints: Scalp clonality, along with expanded CD8+ clones among the top 100, was significantly decreased by tofacitinib.

Material: CD4+ T cells sorted from blood, obtained at week 24, from a patient treated with tofacitinib. The TCR was taken from a human donor with alopecia areata. The J gene is TRBJ1-2, the V gene TRBV19; D perhaps matches TRBD1 (5 bases). The CDR3 protein is CATSGRDEINYGYTF. For the CDR3, the DNA is TGTGCCACGAGCGGACGGGACGAGATTAACTATGGCTACACCTTC. The whole variable domain, remainder taken from reference TRBV19 and TRBJ1-2, is DGGITQSPKYLFRKEGQNVTLSCEQNLNHDAMYWYRQDPGQGLRLIYYSQIVNDFQKGDIAEGYSVSREKKESFPLTVTSAQKNPTAFYLCATSGRDEINYGYTFGSGTRLTVV.